The rows below give T cell receptor beta chains drawn from one sample of a study of monozygotic twins with inflammatory bowel disease. TCRdb derives one entry per CDR3 protein from the 5' RACE reads, leaving out DNA. The repertoire shows 200,000 to 250,000 distinct CDR3 sequences; the top ten hold 6% to 9%. The sequenced sample was blood. Receptors were obtained from a human donor with ulcerative colitis or Crohn's disease, or a healthy co-twin of an affected twin (not recorded which). CDR3s include the opening cysteine and the closing phenylalanine or tryptophan. Fields, in order: J gene, CDR3 length, V gene, CDR3 protein.

TRBJ2-5,12,TRBV5-1,CASSSTGETQYF
TRBJ1-6,13,TRBV12-3/TRBV12-4,CASTSSGNSPLHF
TRBJ2-7,16,TRBV5-6,CASSETGGVGSNEQYF
TRBJ1-2,15,TRBV12-3/TRBV12-4,CASSRQGNGNYGYTF
TRBJ2-1,16,TRBV14,CASSQRYSGGSNEQFF
TRBJ2-1,14,TRBV28,CASSLLAGDREQFF
TRBJ2-1,15,TRBV4-2,CASSAGTGTDNEQFF
TRBJ2-1,14,TRBV12-3/TRBV12-4,CASSWNNYFNEQFF
TRBJ1-1,13,TRBV5-6,CASSIGGDTEAFF
TRBJ2-1,12,TRBV20-1,CSEGTATGEQFF
TRBJ1-5,14,TRBV12-5,CASGRGQINQPQHF
TRBJ1-6,18,TRBV6-5,CASSYQARMGVGDSPLHF
TRBJ2-5,15,TRBV10-3,CAINLRGLDGETQYF
TRBJ2-1,11,TRBV12-3/TRBV12-4,CASSSAVEQFF
TRBJ2-2,15,TRBV6-5,CASSYSYTGTGELFF